The T cell receptor beta chain under discussion was sequenced for a study of cytomegalovirus exposure and HLA in healthy donors. The V and J ends lost 2 bases and 3 bases respectively, with 11 bases between them. Germline-derived CDR1 and CDR2 are SGHKS and YYEKEE (reference sequence). The CDR3 spans 15 residues. Here immunoSEQ multiplex PCR was the method, and the copy in TCRdb shows in-frame clones only, minus some. This sample has 250,000 to 400,000 clones, with approximately 85% found just once. The clonotype comes from a man aged 25 to 40 in good health and CMV-seronegative. V usage is TRBV5-5 and J usage is TRBJ2-2; D is possibly TRBD2 (5 bases). The sample taken for sequencing was PBMCs. The DNA for the CDR3 is TGTGCCAGCAGCTTCCGGGGTCCGGACACCGGGGAGCTGTTTTTT. It yields the protein CASSFRGPDTGELFF.